A single T cell receptor (beta chain) is shown here with its context. This clonotype appeared once. There is no known antigen for this receptor. This sequence may be a read error, since a much larger clone differs from it by one base. Library prep was done by PCR. The reads were generated on an Illumina HiSeq 2500. The public reads were reanalyzed by TCRdb: fastp trimming at Q25, MiXCR alignment, in-frame beta chains only. Each entry merges the rows of one CDR3 protein and shows their most common DNA and genes. A total of about 9,000 distinct CDR3 sequences appear in this sample, roughly 24% of them only once. Together, the top ten hold about 10% of the sample. The entry originates in a study of CXCR3 chemokines and chemotherapy response in bladder cancer (dated by TCRdb to the early 2020s). As for the study more broadly: Whether chemotherapy response in human bladder cancer was predicted by intratumoral CXCR3 chemokine system activity was examined in the study.

Sequences SGHKS (CDR1) and YYEKEE (CDR2) are obtained from the germline V gene (reference sequence). From the cysteine through the phenylalanine, the CDR3 covers 15 amino acids. The DNA shown is the 45-base CDR3, in frame from base 1. The rearrangement joined TRBV5-5 to TRBJ1-6; the D gene assignment is ambiguous. This sample was taken from a patient whose treatment included neoadjuvant chemotherapy. The clonotype was recovered from a human donor with bladder cancer that did not respond to neoadjuvant chemotherapy. CDR3 protein: CASSLSSPDNSPLNF. The DNA sequence reads TGTGCCAGCAGCTTGTCAAGCCCCGATAATTCACCCCTCAACTTT.